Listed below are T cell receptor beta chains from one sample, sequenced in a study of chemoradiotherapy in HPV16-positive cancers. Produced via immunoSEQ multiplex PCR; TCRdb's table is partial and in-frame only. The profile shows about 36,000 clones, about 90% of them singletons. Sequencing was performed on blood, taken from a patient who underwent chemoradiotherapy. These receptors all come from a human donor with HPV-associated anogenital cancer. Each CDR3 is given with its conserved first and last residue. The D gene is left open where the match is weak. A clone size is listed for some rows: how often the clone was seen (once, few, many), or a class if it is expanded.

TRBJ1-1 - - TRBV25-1 CASRSGSPQLLNTEAFF TGTGCCAGCAGATCCGGGTCCCCACAGCTCCTGAACACTGAAGCTTTCTTT
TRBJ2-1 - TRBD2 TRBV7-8 CASSLGVAGGYYNEQFF TGTGCCAGCAGCTTAGGAGTAGCGGGGGGCTATTACAATGAGCAGTTCTTC
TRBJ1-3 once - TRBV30 CAWSVASFGNTIYF TGTGCCTGGAGTGTCGCGTCATTTGGAAACACCATATATTTT
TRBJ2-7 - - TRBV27 CAVGNSYEQYF TGTGCCGTGGGGAACTCCTACGAGCAGTACTTC
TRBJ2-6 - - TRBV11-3 CASSSGGANVLTF TGTGCCAGCAGCTCCGGTGGGGCCAACGTCCTGACTTTC
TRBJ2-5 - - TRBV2 CASSDTGTETQYF TGTGCCAGCAGTGATACCGGGACGGAGACCCAGTACTTC
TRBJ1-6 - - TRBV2 CASSKPVGFASYNSPLHF TGTGCCAGCAGTAAACCTGTCGGGTTCGCCTCCTATAATTCACCCCTCCACTTT
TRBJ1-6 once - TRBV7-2 CASSLGRGYNSPLHF TGTGCCAGCAGCTTAGGCAGGGGCTATAATTCACCCCTCCACTTT
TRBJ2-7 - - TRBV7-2 CASSLGTTWNEQYF TGTGCCAGCAGCTTAGGAACAACGTGGAACGAGCAGTACTTC
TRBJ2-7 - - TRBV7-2 CASSLAIGGSSYEQYF TGTGCCAGCAGCTTAGCGATCGGGGGCAGCTCCTACGAGCAGTACTTC
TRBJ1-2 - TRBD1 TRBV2 CASSETGSLYGYTF TGTGCCAGCAGTGAGACAGGGTCACTCTATGGCTACACCTTC
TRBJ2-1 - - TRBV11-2 CASSYGRRGGWDEQFF TGTGCCAGCAGCTATGGTAGGAGGGGGGGCTGGGATGAGCAGTTCTTC
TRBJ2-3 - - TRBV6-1 CASSDGRGADTQYF TGTGCCAGCAGTGACGGCAGGGGCGCAGATACGCAGTATTTT
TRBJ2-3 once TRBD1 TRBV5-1 CASSPGTASTDTQYF TGCGCCAGCAGCCCGGGGACAGCTAGCACAGATACGCAGTATTTT
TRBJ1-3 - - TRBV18 CASSPSILHLSGNTIYF TGTGCCAGCTCACCTTCTATTCTACACCTCTCTGGAAACACCATATATTTT
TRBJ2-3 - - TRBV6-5 CASSYRQGNTDTQYF TGTGCCAGCAGTTACAGGCAGGGCAACACAGATACGCAGTATTTT
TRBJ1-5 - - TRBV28 CASSSQGSRYRSNQPQHF TGTGCCAGCAGTTCCCAAGGCAGCCGCTACCGAAGCAATCAGCCCCAGCATTTT
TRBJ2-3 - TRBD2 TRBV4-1 CASSLISGGGDTQYF TGCGCCAGCAGCCTAATTAGCGGGGGAGGAGATACGCAGTATTTT
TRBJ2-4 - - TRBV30 CAWSATFFFPKNIQYF TGTGCCTGGAGTGCCACCTTTTTTTTCCCCAAAAACATTCAGTACTTC
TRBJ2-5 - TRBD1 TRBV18 CASSPPGQGQETQYF TGTGCCAGCTCACCCCCGGGACAGGGACAAGAGACCCAGTACTTC
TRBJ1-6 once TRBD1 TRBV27 CASASGQYNSPLHF TGTGCCAGCGCTTCGGGACAGTATAATTCACCCCTCCACTTT
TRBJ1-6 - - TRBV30 CAWRGAAVGNSPLHF TGTGCCTGGAGAGGGGCGGCGGTGGGTAATTCACCCCTCCACTTT
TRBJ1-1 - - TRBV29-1 CSAIGTPTEAFF TGCAGCGCCATAGGGACGCCCACTGAAGCTTTCTTT
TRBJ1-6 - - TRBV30 CAWRGARTFSPLHF TGTGCCTGGAGGGGGGCTAGGACATTTTCACCCCTCCACTTT
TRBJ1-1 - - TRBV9 CASSAQGWGNAEAFF TGTGCCAGCAGCGCGCAGGGGTGGGGGAACGCTGAAGCTTTCTTT
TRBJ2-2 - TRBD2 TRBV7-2 CASSLAGVGRGAGTGELFF TGTGCCAGCAGCTTAGCTGGCGTAGGGCGGGGGGCCGGCACCGGGGAGCTGTTTTTT
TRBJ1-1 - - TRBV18 CASSLQSGNTEAFF TGTGCCAGCTCACTACAATCGGGGAACACTGAAGCTTTCTTT
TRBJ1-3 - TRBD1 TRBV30 CAWSDLEGQGSNTIYF TGTGCCTGGAGTGACCTAGAGGGACAGGGTTCTAACACCATATATTTT
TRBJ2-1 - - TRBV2 CASRGAAKLDSWNYNEQFF TGTGCCAGCAGGGGGGCCGCTAAATTGGACAGTTGGAACTACAATGAGCAGTTCTTC
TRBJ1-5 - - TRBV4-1 CASSQKLDRISNQPQHF TGCGCCAGCAGCCAAAAACTCGACAGGATTAGCAATCAGCCCCAGCATTTT
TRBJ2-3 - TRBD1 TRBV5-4 CASSLGGTADTQYF TGTGCCAGCAGCTTGGGGGGGACAGCAGATACGCAGTATTTT
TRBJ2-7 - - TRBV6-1 CASSEGYEQYF TGTGCCAGCAGTGAGGGTTACGAGCAGTACTTC
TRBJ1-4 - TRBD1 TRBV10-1 CASQVDRGYEKLFF TGCGCCAGCCAGGTCGACAGGGGCTATGAAAAACTGTTTTTT
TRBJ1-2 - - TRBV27 CASSLTTGSGYGYTF TGTGCCAGCAGTTTAACGACGGGAAGCGGCTATGGCTACACCTTC
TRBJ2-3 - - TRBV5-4 CASSSQGVGTQYF TGTGCCAGCAGCTCTCAAGGGGTTGGTACGCAGTATTTT
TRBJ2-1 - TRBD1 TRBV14 CASSDRDRDYNEQFF TGTGCCAGCAGCGACCGGGACAGGGATTACAATGAGCAGTTCTTC
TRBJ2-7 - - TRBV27 CASSLVGGGEQYF TGTGCCAGCAGTTTGGTAGGGGGGGGCGAGCAGTACTTC
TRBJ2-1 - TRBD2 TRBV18 CASSPVPGGGNEQFF TGTGCCAGCTCACCAGTCCCGGGGGGGGGCAATGAGCAGTTCTTC
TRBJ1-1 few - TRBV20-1 CSAERNTEAFF TGCAGTGCCGAAAGGAACACTGAAGCTTTCTTT
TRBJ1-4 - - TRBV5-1 CASSPDGGALSEKLFF TGCGCCAGCAGCCCAGATGGGGGGGCGCTTAGTGAAAAACTGTTTTTT
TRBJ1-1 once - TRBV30 CAWGSLGTEAFF TGTGCCTGGGGGTCTTTGGGAACTGAAGCTTTCTTT
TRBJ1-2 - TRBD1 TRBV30 CAWGTGSYGYTF TGTGCCTGGGGGACAGGGTCCTATGGCTACACCTTC
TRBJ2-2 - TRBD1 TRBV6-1 CASGRGPENTGELFF TGTGCCAGCGGCAGGGGGCCGGAGAACACCGGGGAGCTGTTTTTT
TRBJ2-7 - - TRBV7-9 CASSTTRGQNLYEQYF TGTGCCAGCAGCACAACGCGCGGACAGAACCTCTACGAGCAGTACTTC
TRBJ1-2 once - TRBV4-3 CASSQDRFVRAGAYGYTF TGCGCCAGCAGCCAAGACCGCTTTGTCAGGGCAGGGGCGTATGGCTACACCTTC
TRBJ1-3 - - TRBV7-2 CASSWGSAGNTIYF TGTGCCAGCAGCTGGGGATCCGCAGGAAACACCATATATTTT
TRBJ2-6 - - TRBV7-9 CASSSETRGAGANVLTF TGTGCCAGCAGCTCCGAGACTCGAGGTGCTGGGGCCAACGTCCTGACTTTC
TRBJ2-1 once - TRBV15 CATSRDIGSPNEQFF TGTGCCACCAGCAGAGATATTGGGTCCCCCAATGAGCAGTTCTTC
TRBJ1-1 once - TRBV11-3 CASSLAVNTEAFF TGTGCCAGCAGCTTAGCAGTGAACACTGAAGCTTTCTTT
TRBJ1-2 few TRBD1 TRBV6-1 CASSALDRTGAYGYTF TGTGCCAGCAGTGCCTTAGATAGGACAGGGGCCTATGGCTACACCTTC
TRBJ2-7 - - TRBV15 CATSRDVYEQYF TGTGCCACCAGCAGAGACGTTTACGAGCAGTACTTC